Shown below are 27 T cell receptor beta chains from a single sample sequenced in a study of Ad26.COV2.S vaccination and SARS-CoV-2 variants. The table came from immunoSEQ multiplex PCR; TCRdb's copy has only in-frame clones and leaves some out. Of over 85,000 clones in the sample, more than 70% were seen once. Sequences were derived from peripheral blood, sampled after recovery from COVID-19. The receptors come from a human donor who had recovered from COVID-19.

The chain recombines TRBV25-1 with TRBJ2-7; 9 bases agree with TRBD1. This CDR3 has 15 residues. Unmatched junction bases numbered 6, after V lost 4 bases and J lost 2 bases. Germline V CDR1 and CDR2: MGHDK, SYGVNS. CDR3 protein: CASSVRTGDTYEQYF. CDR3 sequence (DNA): TGTGCCAGCAGTGTACGGACAGGGGACACCTACGAGCAGTACTTC.

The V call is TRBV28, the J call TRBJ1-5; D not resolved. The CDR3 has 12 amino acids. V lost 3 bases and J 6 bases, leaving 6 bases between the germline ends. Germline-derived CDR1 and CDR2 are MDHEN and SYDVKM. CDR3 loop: CASSFRGQPQHF. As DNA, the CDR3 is TGTGCCAGCAGTTTTCGCGGTCAGCCCCAGCATTTT.

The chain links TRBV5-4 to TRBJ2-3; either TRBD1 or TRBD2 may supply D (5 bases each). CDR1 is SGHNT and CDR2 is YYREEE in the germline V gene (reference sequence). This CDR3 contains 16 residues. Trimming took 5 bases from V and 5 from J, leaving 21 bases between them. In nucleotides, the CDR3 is TGTGCCAGCAGGGTAAACCGGGACCCTCTGCTAGATACGCAGTATTTT. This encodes CASRVNRDPLLDTQYF. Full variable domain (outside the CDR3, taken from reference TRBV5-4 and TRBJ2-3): ETGVTQSPTHLIKTRGQQVTLRCSSQSGHNTVSWYQQALGQGPQFIFQYYREEENGRGNFPPRFSGLQFPNYSSELNVNALELDDSALYLCASRVNRDPLLDTQYFGPGTRLTVL.

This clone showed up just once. The DNA of the CDR3 is TGTGCCAGCACCCCGGGACAGGGGCATGGCTACACCTTC. It yields the protein CASTPGQGHGYTF. This chain uses TRBV28 with TRBJ1-2, with 10 nucleotides matching TRBD1. This CDR3 is built from 13 residues. V gave up 7 bases and J gave up 6 bases; unmatched junction bases: 5. From germline, CDR1 is MDHEN and CDR2 SYDVKM.

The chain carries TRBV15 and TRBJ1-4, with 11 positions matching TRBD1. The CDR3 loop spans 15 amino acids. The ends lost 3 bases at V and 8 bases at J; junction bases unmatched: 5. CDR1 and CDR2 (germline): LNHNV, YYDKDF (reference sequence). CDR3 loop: CATSSGQGALEKLFF. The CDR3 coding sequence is TGTGCCACCAGCAGCGGACAGGGGGCTTTAGAAAAACTGTTTTTT.

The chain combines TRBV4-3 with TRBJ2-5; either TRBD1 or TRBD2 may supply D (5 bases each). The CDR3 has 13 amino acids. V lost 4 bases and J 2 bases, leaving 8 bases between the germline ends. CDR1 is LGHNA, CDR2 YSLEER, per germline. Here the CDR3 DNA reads TGCGCCAGCAGCCGGGGACGGCAAGAGACCCAGTACTTC. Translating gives CASSRGRQETQYF.

CDR3 sequence reads: CASSLGSFSSEQYF. The CDR3 nucleotides are TGTGCCAGCAGCTTGGGTAGTTTTAGTTCCGAGCAGTACTTC. The chain carries TRBV5-6 and TRBJ2-7, with D uncertain. The CDR3 totals 14 residues. V was shortened by 0 bases and J by 6 bases, with 13 bases between the two germline ends. Germline CDR1 and CDR2: SGHDT and YYEEEE.

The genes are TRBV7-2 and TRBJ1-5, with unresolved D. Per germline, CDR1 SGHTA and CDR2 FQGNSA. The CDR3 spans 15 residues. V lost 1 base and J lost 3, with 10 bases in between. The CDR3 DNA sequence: TGTGCCAGCAGCTTAGACGAGGGTTACAATCAGCCCCAGCATTTT. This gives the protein CASSLDEGYNQPQHF.

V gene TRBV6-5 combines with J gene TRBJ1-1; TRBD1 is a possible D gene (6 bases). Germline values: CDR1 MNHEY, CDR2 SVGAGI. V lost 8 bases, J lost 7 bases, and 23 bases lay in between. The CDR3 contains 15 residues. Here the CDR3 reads CASEGSKHRVGEAFF. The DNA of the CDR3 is TGTGCCAGCGAAGGCAGCAAACACAGGGTCGGTGAAGCTTTCTTT.

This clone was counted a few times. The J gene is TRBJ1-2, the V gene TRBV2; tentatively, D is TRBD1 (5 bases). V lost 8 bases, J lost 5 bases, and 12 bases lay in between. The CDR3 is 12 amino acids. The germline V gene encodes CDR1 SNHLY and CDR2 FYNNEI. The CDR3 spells CASVGGRYGYTF. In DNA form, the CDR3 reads TGTGCCAGCGTCGGGGGACGATATGGCTACACCTTC.

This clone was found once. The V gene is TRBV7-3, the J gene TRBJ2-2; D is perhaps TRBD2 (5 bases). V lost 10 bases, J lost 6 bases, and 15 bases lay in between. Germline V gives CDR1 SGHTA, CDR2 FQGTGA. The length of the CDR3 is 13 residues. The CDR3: CATGGPGAGELFF. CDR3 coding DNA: TGTGCCACCGGAGGTCCGGGCGCCGGGGAGCTGTTTTTT.

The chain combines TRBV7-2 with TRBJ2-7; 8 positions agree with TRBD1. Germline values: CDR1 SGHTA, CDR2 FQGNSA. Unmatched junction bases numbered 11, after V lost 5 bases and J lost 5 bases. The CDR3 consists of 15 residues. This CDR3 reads CASSIGQGLGDEQYF. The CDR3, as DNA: TGTGCCAGCAGCATCGGACAGGGCTTGGGCGACGAGCAGTACTTC.

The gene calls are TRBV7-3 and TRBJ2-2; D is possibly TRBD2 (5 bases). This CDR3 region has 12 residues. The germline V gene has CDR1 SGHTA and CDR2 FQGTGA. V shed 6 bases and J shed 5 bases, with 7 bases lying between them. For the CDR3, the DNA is TGTGCCAGCAGGGGAGTTACCGGGGAGCTGTTTTTT. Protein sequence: CASRGVTGELFF.

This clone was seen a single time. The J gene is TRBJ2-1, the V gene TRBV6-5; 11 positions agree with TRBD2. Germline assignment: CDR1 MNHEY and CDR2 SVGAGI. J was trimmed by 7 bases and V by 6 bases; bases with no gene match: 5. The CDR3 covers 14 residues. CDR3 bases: TGTGCCAGCAGCCGACTAGCGGGGACTAATGAGCAGTTCTTC. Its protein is CASSRLAGTNEQFF.

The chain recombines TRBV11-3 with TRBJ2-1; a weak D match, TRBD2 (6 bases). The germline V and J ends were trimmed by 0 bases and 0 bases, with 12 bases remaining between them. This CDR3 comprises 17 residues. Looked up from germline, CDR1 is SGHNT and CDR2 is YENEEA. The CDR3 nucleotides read TGTGCCAGCAGCTTAGATTCGGGGGAGAGCTCCTACAATGAGCAGTTCTTC. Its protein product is CASSLDSGESSYNEQFF.

The CDR3 DNA follows: TGTGCCAGCAGCGCTCGGGACGGCGGCCTAGCTTTCTTT. Encoded protein: CASSARDGGLAFF. The chain recombines TRBV12-3 or TRBV12-4 with TRBJ1-1; weak D call: TRBD1 (5 bases). The CDR3 runs 13 residues. The ends were cut back, 6 bases at V and 10 bases at J, with 18 bases in the middle.

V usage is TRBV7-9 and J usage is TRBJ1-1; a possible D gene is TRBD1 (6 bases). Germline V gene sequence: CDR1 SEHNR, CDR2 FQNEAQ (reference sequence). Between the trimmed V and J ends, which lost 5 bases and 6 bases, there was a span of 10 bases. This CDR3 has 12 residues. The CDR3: CASSKGGSEAFF. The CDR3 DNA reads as TGTGCCAGCAGCAAAGGGGGGTCTGAAGCTTTCTTT.

Here the CDR3 DNA reads TGTGCCAGCAGCCAGGACAGGTCTCCCTACGAGCAGTACTTC. Translated, it gives CASSQDRSPYEQYF. This sequence joins TRBV5-4 and TRBJ2-7, with TRBD1 matching over 7 bases. Germline V gives CDR1 SGHNT, CDR2 YYREEE (reference sequence). Unmatched junction bases numbered 6, after V lost 4 bases and J lost 2 bases. The CDR3 length is 14 residues.

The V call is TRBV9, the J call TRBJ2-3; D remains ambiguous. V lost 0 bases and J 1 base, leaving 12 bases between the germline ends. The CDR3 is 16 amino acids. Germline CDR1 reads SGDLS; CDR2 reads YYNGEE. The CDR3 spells CASSVGGPAGTDTQYF. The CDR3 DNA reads TGTGCCAGCAGCGTAGGGGGTCCGGCGGGCACAGATACGCAGTATTTT.

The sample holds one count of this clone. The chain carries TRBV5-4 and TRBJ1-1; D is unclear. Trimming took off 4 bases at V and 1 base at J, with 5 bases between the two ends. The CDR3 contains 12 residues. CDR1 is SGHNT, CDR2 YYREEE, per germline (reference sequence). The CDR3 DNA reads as TGTGCCAGCAGCGAATGGAACACTGAAGCTTTCTTT. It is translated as CASSEWNTEAFF.

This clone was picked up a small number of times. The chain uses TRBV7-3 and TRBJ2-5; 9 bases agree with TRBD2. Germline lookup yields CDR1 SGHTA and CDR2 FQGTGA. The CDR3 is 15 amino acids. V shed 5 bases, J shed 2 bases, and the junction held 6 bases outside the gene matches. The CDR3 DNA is TGTGCCAGCAGCGTGACTAGCGGACCACAAGAGACCCAGTACTTC. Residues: CASSVTSGPQETQYF.

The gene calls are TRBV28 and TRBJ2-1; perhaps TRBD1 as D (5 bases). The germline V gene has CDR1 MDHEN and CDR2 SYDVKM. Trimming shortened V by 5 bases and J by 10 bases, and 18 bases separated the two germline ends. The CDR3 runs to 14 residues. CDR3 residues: CASSPEGATSEQFF. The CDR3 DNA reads TGTGCCAGCAGTCCCGAAGGGGCTACATCGGAGCAGTTCTTC.

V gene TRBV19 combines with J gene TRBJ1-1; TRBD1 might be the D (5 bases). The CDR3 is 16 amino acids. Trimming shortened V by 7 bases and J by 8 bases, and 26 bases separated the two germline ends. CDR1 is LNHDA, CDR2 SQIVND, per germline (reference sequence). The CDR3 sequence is CASTHTGPHTTNEAFF. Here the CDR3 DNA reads TGTGCCAGTACCCATACGGGACCGCATACTACAAACGAAGCTTTCTTT.

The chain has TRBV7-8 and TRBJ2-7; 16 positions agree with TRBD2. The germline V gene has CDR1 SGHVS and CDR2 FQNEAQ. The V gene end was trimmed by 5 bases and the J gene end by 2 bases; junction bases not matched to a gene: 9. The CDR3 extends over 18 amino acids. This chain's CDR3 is CASSPGTSGREYTYEQYF. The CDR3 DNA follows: TGTGCCAGCAGCCCCGGGACTAGCGGGAGGGAGTACACCTACGAGCAGTACTTC. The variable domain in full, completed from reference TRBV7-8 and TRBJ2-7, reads GAGVSQSPRYKVAKRGQDVALRCDPISGHVSLFWYQQALGQGPEFLTYFQNEAQLDKSGLPSDRFFAERPEGSVSTLKIQRTQQEDSAVYLCASSPGTSGREYTYEQYFGPGTRLTVT.

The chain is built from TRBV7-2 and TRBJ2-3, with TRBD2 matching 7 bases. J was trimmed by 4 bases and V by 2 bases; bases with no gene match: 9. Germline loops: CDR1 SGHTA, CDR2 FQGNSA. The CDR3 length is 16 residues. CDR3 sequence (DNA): TGTGCCAGCAGCTTACATGGCGGGAGCGTTGCAGATACGCAGTATTTT. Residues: CASSLHGGSVADTQYF.

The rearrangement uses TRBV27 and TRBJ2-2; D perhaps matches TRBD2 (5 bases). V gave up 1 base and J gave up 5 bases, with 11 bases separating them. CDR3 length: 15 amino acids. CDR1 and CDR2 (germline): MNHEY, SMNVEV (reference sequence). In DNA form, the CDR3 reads TGTGCCAGCAGTTTATTGGCGCGAGGGACCGGGGAGCTGTTTTTT. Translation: CASSLLARGTGELFF.

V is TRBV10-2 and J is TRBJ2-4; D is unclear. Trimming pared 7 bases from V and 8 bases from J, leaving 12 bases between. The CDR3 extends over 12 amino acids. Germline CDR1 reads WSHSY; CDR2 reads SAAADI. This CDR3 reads CASKGPGYIQYF. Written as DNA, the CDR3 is TGCGCCAGCAAGGGCCCAGGTTACATTCAGTACTTC.